A single sample gave rise to the 9 T cell receptor beta chains below, sequenced in a study of shared clonotypes between healthy human individuals. The repertoire was sequenced with immunoSEQ multiplex PCR; TCRdb's copy has only in-frame clones and lacks some. There are some 1 million clones in the sample; under 80% occur only once, and roughly 1.5% lies in the top ten. What was sequenced was memory CD4+ T cells sorted from blood. Subset denoted: CD45RA-negative fraction. These receptors were obtained from a man younger than 30 in good health.

The gene calls are TRBV29-1 and TRBJ2-7, with TRBD1 matching 9 bases. The V gene end was trimmed by 6 bases and the J gene end by 5 bases; junction bases not matched to a gene: 5. This CDR3 is 12 amino acids long. Looked up from germline, CDR1 is SQVTM and CDR2 is ANQGSEA. CDR3 sequence reads: CSVGQGGNEQYF. CDR3 sequence (DNA): TGCAGCGTGGGACAGGGAGGGAACGAGCAGTACTTC.

The chain carries TRBV5-6 and TRBJ2-3; 16 bases agree with TRBD2. CDR1 SGHDT and CDR2 YYEEEE come from the germline V gene. This CDR3 spans 17 amino acids. The V segment lost 4 bases and the J segment 2 bases; nucleotides outside the gene matches: 4. Written as DNA, the CDR3 is TGTGCCAGCAGCCGGGGACTAGCGGGAGGGTTCACAGATACGCAGTATTTT. Translation: CASSRGLAGGFTDTQYF.

This clone was counted many times. J is TRBJ2-2 and V is TRBV7-2; D perhaps matches TRBD2 (6 bases). Germline V gene sequence: CDR1 SGHTA, CDR2 FQGNSA. Trimming pared 1 base from V and 5 bases from J, leaving 11 bases between. The length of the CDR3 is 15 residues. This chain's CDR3 is CASSLGLARTGELFF. The DNA for the CDR3 is TGTGCCAGCAGCTTAGGTCTAGCGCGGACCGGGGAGCTGTTTTTT.

This clone was counted a few times. The rearrangement links TRBV27 to TRBJ2-2; 7 bases line up with TRBD2. With V trimmed by 8 bases and J by 5 bases, 8 bases remained unmatched. The CDR3 has 14 amino acids. From germline, CDR1 is MNHEY and CDR2 SMNVEV (reference sequence). CDR3 nucleotide sequence: TGTGCCAGCGGGAGGGATCGGGGAACCGGGGAGCTGTTTTTT. Its translation is CASGRDRGTGELFF.

The V gene is TRBV7-9, the J gene TRBJ1-2; maybe TRBD1 (6 bases). V was cut by 5 bases and J by 4 bases, with 23 bases left in between. The CDR3 is 17 amino acids. Germline V gene data show CDR1 as SEHNR and CDR2 as FQNEAQ (reference sequence). The CDR3 loop reads CASSLSRDTTIGYGYTF. Written as DNA, the CDR3 is TGTGCCAGCAGCCTAAGTCGGGACACGACGATCGGCTATGGCTACACCTTC.

The V and J genes are TRBV4-1 and TRBJ1-3; TRBD1 is a possible D gene (5 bases). The CDR3 spans 15 residues. With 0 bases removed from V and 3 bases from J, the gap between germline ends came to 9 bases. The germline gives CDR1 MGHRA, CDR2 YSYEKL. The CDR3 here is CASSQDGQGGNTIYF. In DNA, the CDR3 is TGCGCCAGCAGCCAAGATGGGCAGGGTGGAAACACCATATATTTT.

V usage is TRBV5-1 and J usage is TRBJ2-7, with 7 bases matching TRBD1. After removal of 5 bases from V and 1 base from J, the junction contained 9 bases not matched to a gene. From germline, CDR1 is SGHRS and CDR2 YFSETQ. The CDR3 sequence is 15 residues long. The CDR3: CASSLQGTSSYEQYF. As DNA, the CDR3 is TGCGCCAGCAGTTTACAGGGGACAAGTTCCTACGAGCAGTACTTC.

The chain employs TRBV10-2 and TRBJ2-6, with D uncertain. Trimming took 6 bases from V and 4 from J, leaving 10 bases between them. The CDR3 spans 14 residues. Germline lookup yields CDR1 WSHSY and CDR2 SAAADI. For the CDR3, the DNA is TGCGCCAGCAGCGTTGTATCCGGGGCCAACGTCCTGACTTTC. The encoded protein is CASSVVSGANVLTF.

This clone showed up just a few times. The gene calls are TRBV5-4 and TRBJ2-1; D not certain. The CDR3 covers 12 residues. V was cut by 2 bases and J by 7 bases, with 7 bases left in between. Germline V CDR1 and CDR2: SGHNT, YYREEE (reference sequence). Here the CDR3 DNA reads TGTGCCAGCAGCTTTGACGCGAATGAGCAGTTCTTC. It specifies CASSFDANEQFF.